The rows below give T cell receptor beta chains drawn from one sample of a study of blood T cell repertoires in COVID-19. Sequenced by immunoSEQ multiplex PCR; TCRdb stores in-frame clones only, minus some. The sample records 250,000 to 300,000 clones, under 95% being singletons. The specimen was PBMCs or T cells enriched from blood (not recorded which). These receptors were collected from a woman in her forties with acute COVID-19. The CDR3 runs from the conserved cysteine through the conserved F or W. A D gene is named only where the DNA matches it firmly. Where a row states a size, it is once, few, many or the class of an expanded clone; other rows omit it.

abundance	v_gene	j_gene	len	d_gene	CDR3nt	CDR3aa
once	TRBV9	TRBJ1-2	13	TRBD1	TGTGCCAGCAGCACCGGGACAGGGGATGGCTACACCTTC	CASSTGTGDGYTF
-	TRBV29-1	TRBJ2-5	13	-	TGCAGCGTGTGGAACAGCTATCAAGAGACCCAGTACTTC	CSVWNSYQETQYF
-	TRBV7-3	TRBJ2-5	15	-	TGTGCCAGCAGCTTAATGGGGGGGCCCCAAGAGACCCAGTACTTC	CASSLMGGPQETQYF
-	TRBV18	TRBJ1-1	13	-	TGTGCCAGCTCAGGGGAGATGAACACTGAAGCTTTCTTT	CASSGEMNTEAFF
-	TRBV4-3	TRBJ1-5	15	-	TGCGCCAGCAGCCAAGATCGCGGGGAACAACGGGCCCAGCATTTT	CASSQDRGEQRAQHF
-	TRBV30	TRBJ1-1	13	-	TGTGCCTGGAGTGATATGCTAGCCACTGAAGCTTTCTTT	CAWSDMLATEAFF
-	TRBV19	TRBJ2-1	15	TRBD2	TGTGCCACCCTAAGGGCGGGAGGCCGCTACAATGAGCAGTTCTTC	CATLRAGGRYNEQFF
once	TRBV18	TRBJ1-1	13	-	TGTGCCAGCTCACCCCTTTTGGACAGTGAAGCTTTCTTT	CASSPLLDSEAFF
-	TRBV6-2/TRBV6-3	TRBJ2-2	15	TRBD2	TGTGCCAGCAGTACCCTAGCGGGGAACACCGGGGAGCTGTTTTTT	CASSTLAGNTGELFF
-	TRBV23-1	TRBJ2-1	18	-	TGCGCCAGCAGTCAACCCCGGGAGCCCGCTACAGTGCCCAATGAGCAGTTCTTC	CASSQPREPATVPNEQFF
few	TRBV19	TRBJ1-1	14	-	TGTGCCAGTAGTGCTCCCCACGGGTTCACTGAAGCTTTCTTT	CASSAPHGFTEAFF
-	TRBV6-5	TRBJ2-5	13	-	TGTGCCAGCAGCCCGGGACTCTCAAAGACCCAGTACTTC	CASSPGLSKTQYF
-	TRBV18	TRBJ2-7	15	TRBD2	TGTGCCAGCTCACGCTCTGGAGCGGGGGAGAACGAGCAGTACTTC	CASSRSGAGENEQYF
once	TRBV7-2	TRBJ1-2	15	-	TGTGCCAGCAGCCGCCAACAAGCGCAGACCTATGGCTACACCTTC	CASSRQQAQTYGYTF
-	TRBV19	TRBJ2-2	16	-	TGTGCCAGTAGTATAGAGAGGACACAAAACACCGGGGAGCTGTTTTTT	CASSIERTQNTGELFF
-	TRBV18	TRBJ1-5	16	-	TGTGCCAGCTCACCGGCTACAGGGAGTAGCAATCAGCCCCAGCATTTT	CASSPATGSSNQPQHF